Each of the 25 T cell receptor beta chains below was sequenced from the same sample in a study of cytomegalovirus exposure and HLA in healthy donors. PCR involved 60 Vbeta and 13 Jbeta primers. Data came from immunoSEQ multiplex PCR; TCRdb stores just in-frame clones and leaves some out. This sample has nearly 110,000 clones, with roughly 80% found just once. Sample: PBMCs. These receptors all come from a man in his fifties in good health and CMV-seronegative.

This clone was seen more than once but under ten times. The rearrangement links TRBV19 to TRBJ2-7, with TRBD1 identical over 9 bases. Germline assignment: CDR1 LNHDA and CDR2 SQIVND (reference sequence). The CDR3 is made up of 15 amino acids. J lost 3 bases, V lost 3 bases, and 6 bases had no gene match. The CDR3 region is CASSIGGQGDYEQYF. In DNA form, the CDR3 reads TGTGCCAGTAGTATTGGGGGACAGGGAGACTACGAGCAGTACTTC. Full variable domain (missing parts from reference TRBV19 and TRBJ2-7): DGGITQSPKYLFRKEGQNVTLSCEQNLNHDAMYWYRQDPGQGLRLIYYSQIVNDFQKGDIAEGYSVSREKKESFPLTVTSAQKNPTAFYLCASSIGGQGDYEQYFGPGTRLTVT.

The chain carries TRBV5-4 and TRBJ2-5; maybe TRBD2 (7 bases). Germline lookup yields CDR1 SGHNT and CDR2 YYREEE (reference sequence). Trimming shortened V by 2 bases and J by 5 bases, and 16 bases separated the two germline ends. This CDR3 is 15 amino acids long. The CDR3 sequence is CASSFGGLAGETQYF. The CDR3, as DNA: TGTGCCAGCAGCTTCGGGGGGCTCGCGGGCGAGACCCAGTACTTC. The whole variable domain, filled in from reference TRBV5-4 and TRBJ2-5, reads ETGVTQSPTHLIKTRGQQVTLRCSSQSGHNTVSWYQQALGQGPQFIFQYYREEENGRGNFPPRFSGLQFPNYSSELNVNALELDDSALYLCASSFGGLAGETQYFGPGTRLLVL.

Comments on this clone: At one of its ends the junction is not consistent with the germline gene, which may arise from a read error. V is TRBV25-1 and J is TRBJ1-2; D ambiguous. CDR1 and CDR2 from the germline V gene are MGHDK and SYGVNS. The CDR3 sequence is 13 residues long. CDR3 region: CASGDPFNYGYTF. The CDR3 bases are TGTGCCAGCGGTGATCCTTTTAACTATGGCTACACCTTC.

CDR3 loop: CASSRTGTGTYNSPLHF. The DNA for the CDR3 is TGTGCCAGCAGCCGTACCGGGACAGGGACATATAATTCACCCCTCCACTTT. This chain joins TRBV7-2 and TRBJ1-6, with TRBD1 identical over 9 bases. The CDR3 is 17 amino acids. The J segment lost 4 bases and the V segment lost 5 bases, leaving 9 bases of the junction unmatched. CDR1 SGHTA and CDR2 FQGNSA come from the germline V gene. The full variable domain, completed using reference TRBV7-2 and TRBJ1-6, is GAGVSQSPSNKVTEKGKDVELRCDPISGHTALYWYRQSLGQGLEFLIYFQGNSAPDKSGLPSDRFSAERTGGSVSTLTIQRTQQEDSAVYLCASSRTGTGTYNSPLHFGNGTRLTVT.

The chain is built from TRBV6-5 and TRBJ2-7; 8 positions agree with TRBD1. The CDR3 is 14 residues long. From germline, CDR1 is MNHEY and CDR2 SVGAGI. The junction had 5 bases not matched to a gene; V was cut back by 6 bases and J by 1 base. The CDR3 DNA reads TGTGCCAGCAGCTACCAGGGGGCTTCCTACGAGCAGTACTTC. Encoded protein: CASSYQGASYEQYF.

J is TRBJ2-2 and V is TRBV5-1; D may be TRBD2 (5 bases). Germline assignment: CDR1 SGHRS and CDR2 YFSETQ. The CDR3 is made up of 14 amino acids. Trimming left V 5 bases short and J 0 bases short, with 8 bases between. CDR3 bases: TGCGCCAGCAGTCCCGGGGCGAACACCGGGGAGCTGTTTTTT. Its translation is CASSPGANTGELFF.

V usage is TRBV28 and J usage is TRBJ1-1, with TRBD1 matching over 8 bases. The CDR3 is made up of 15 amino acids. Germline loops: CDR1 MDHEN, CDR2 SYDVKM. V was clipped by 5 bases and J by 4 bases; unmatched bases: 9. The CDR3 DNA reads TGTGCCAGCAGTCCCGGACAGGGAGGATCCACTGAAGCTTTCTTT. As protein: CASSPGQGGSTEAFF.

This clone was found a few times. This chain connects TRBV7-3 to TRBJ1-1, with D unresolved. V lost 2 bases and J lost 1, with 5 bases in between. From germline, CDR1 is SGHTA and CDR2 FQGTGA. The CDR3 is 13 residues long. CDR3 protein: CASSLRGNTEAFF. The CDR3 DNA follows: TGTGCCAGCAGCTTACGAGGGAACACTGAAGCTTTCTTT.

Points on this clone: At one end, the junction sequence differs from germline, possibly due to a read error. Additional DNA sequences in this sample encode the identical CDR3. The chain carries TRBV7-2 and TRBJ1-1; 9 nucleotides align to TRBD1. Germline V gene lookup returns CDR1 SGHTA and CDR2 FQGNSA. The CDR3 spans 15 residues. The CDR3, as DNA: TGTGCCAGCAGCCTCGGGACAGGGAGAGACACTGAAGCCTTCTTT. It yields the protein CASSLGTGRDTEAFF.

This clone was found a few times. The junction departs from germline at one end; a sequencing error may be responsible. The rearrangement joins TRBV9 to TRBJ1-3, with TRBD1 as a possible D gene (6 bases). There are 14 residues in the CDR3. Germline assignment: CDR1 SGDLS and CDR2 YYNGEE. CDR3 sequence: CASSQDSLGDTIYF. In DNA, the CDR3 is TGTGCCAGCAGCCAGGACAGCCTTGGAGACACCATATATTTT.

The chain links TRBV5-8 to TRBJ1-2; a weak D match, TRBD1 (5 bases). The CDR3 is 15 residues long. The germline CDR1 and CDR2 sequences are SGHTS and YDEGEE. Trimming shortened V by 6 bases and J by 1 base, and 16 bases separated the two germline ends. The CDR3 protein is CASTYLRGGNYGYTF. The CDR3 nucleotides read TGTGCCAGCACATATTTAAGGGGAGGTAACTATGGCTACACCTTC.

This clone was picked up a small number of times. The J gene is TRBJ1-1, the V gene TRBV6-1, with a tentative D call TRBD1 (5 bases). Between the trimmed V and J ends, which lost 6 bases and 3 bases, there was a span of 14 bases. CDR3 length equals 14 residues. In germline, CDR1 is MNHNS, CDR2 SASEGT. Written as DNA, the CDR3 is TGTGCCAGCAGCCTAGGGGCGGGGGACACTGAAGCTTTCTTT. It is translated as CASSLGAGDTEAFF.

The CDR3 region is CASSLGPPGATEAFF. CDR3 coding DNA: TGTGCCAGCAGCTTAGGCCCTCCAGGGGCGACTGAAGCTTTCTTT. The chain combines TRBV7-6 with TRBJ1-1; possibly TRBD1 for D (6 bases). The CDR3 has 15 residues. Germline CDR1 SGHVS, CDR2 FNYEAQ. V lost 1 base and J 5 bases, leaving 14 bases between the germline ends.

This sequence joins TRBV5-1 and TRBJ1-6; 9 bases agree with TRBD1. CDR1 SGHRS and CDR2 YFSETQ come from the germline V gene. The length of the CDR3 is 14 residues. J was trimmed by 7 bases and V by 7 bases; bases with no gene match: 6. This CDR3 is CASQLDRGNSPLHF. CDR3 coding DNA: TGCGCCAGCCAACTAGACAGGGGGAATTCACCCCTCCACTTT.

This clone was counted once. J is TRBJ1-5 and V is TRBV30, with 10 bases fitting TRBD1. Per germline, CDR1 GTSNPN and CDR2 SVGIG (reference sequence). The CDR3 length is 15 residues. The junction had 9 bases not matched to a gene; V was cut back by 6 bases and J by 4 bases. CDR3 coding DNA: TGTGCCTGTCGGATGGGACAGGGGCTTAATCAGCCCCAGCATTTT. Its translation: CACRMGQGLNQPQHF.

The chain links TRBV7-8 to TRBJ1-2; 10 bases map to TRBD1. This CDR3 is 15 amino acids long. The J segment lost 8 bases and the V segment lost 5 bases, leaving 11 bases of the junction unmatched. Germline V lookup: CDR1 SGHVS, CDR2 FQNEAQ. DNA of the CDR3: TGTGCCAGCAGCCCCCGGACAGGGGGGGATTGGGGCTACACCTTC. This encodes CASSPRTGGDWGYTF.

The chain couples TRBV19 to TRBJ1-1; 7 bases agree with TRBD1. CDR1 is LNHDA and CDR2 is SQIVND in the germline V gene (reference sequence). The trim removed 2 bases at V and 2 bases at J, leaving 2 bases unmatched. The CDR3 extends over 14 amino acids. The CDR3 DNA follows: TGTGCCAGTAGTATACACAGGGGAAACACTGAAGCTTTCTTT. Its protein product is CASSIHRGNTEAFF.

J is TRBJ1-6 and V is TRBV6-1, with D unclear. The ends were cut back, 9 bases at V and 10 bases at J, with 16 bases in the middle. Germline CDR1 is MNHNS and CDR2 is SASEGT. The CDR3 sequence is 13 residues long. In nucleotides, the CDR3 is TGTGCCAGTACCCCCGGCGGGTTCTCACCCCTCCACTTT. It is translated as CASTPGGFSPLHF.

This clone was seen a handful of times. The chain joins TRBV2 to TRBJ2-5, with 7 bases aligning to TRBD1. The length of the CDR3 is 12 residues. From germline, CDR1 is SNHLY and CDR2 FYNNEI. V shed 8 bases and J 4 bases; nucleotides not matched to a gene: 4. As DNA, the CDR3 is TGTGCCAGCGGCAGGGGGACAGAGACCCAGTACTTC. It yields the protein CASGRGTETQYF.

The gene calls are TRBV5-1 and TRBJ1-2; the match to TRBD1 covers 7 bases. V gave up 4 bases and J gave up 5 bases; unmatched junction bases: 8. The CDR3 covers 14 residues. Germline V gives CDR1 SGHRS, CDR2 YFSETQ. CDR3 loop: CASSPDRDGYGYTF. DNA of the CDR3: TGCGCCAGCAGCCCCGACAGGGATGGGTATGGCTACACCTTC.

This clone has only one observation. V is TRBV27 and J is TRBJ1-2; TRBD1 matches at 7 bases. V lost 4 bases to trimming and J lost 7 bases; unmatched junction nucleotides: 9. Germline lookup yields CDR1 MNHEY and CDR2 SMNVEV (reference sequence). The CDR3 consists of 14 residues. As DNA, the CDR3 is TGTGCCAGCAGTTCCCCTGACAGGGACGTTGGCTACACCTTC. Protein sequence: CASSSPDRDVGYTF.

V gene TRBV4-2 combines with J gene TRBJ1-2; D is perhaps TRBD1 (5 bases). The germline V gene encodes CDR1 LGHNA and CDR2 YNFKEQ. This CDR3 contains 17 residues. V shed 3 bases and J shed 5 bases, with 22 bases lying between them. DNA of the CDR3: TGTGCCAGCAGCCATCCGGCGGCAGGGCGCGACTTTTATGGCTACACCTTC. This sequence encodes CASSHPAAGRDFYGYTF.

The chain is built from TRBV30 and TRBJ1-4; 8 nucleotides line up with TRBD1. Trimming removed 0 bases from V and 6 bases from J; junction bases left unmatched: 6. The germline V gene encodes CDR1 GTSNPN and CDR2 SVGIG (reference sequence). This CDR3 is 15 amino acids long. CDR3 sequence: CAWSVRTGLDEKLFF. CDR3 coding DNA: TGTGCCTGGAGTGTACGGACAGGGTTAGATGAAAAACTGTTTTTT.

This clone was detected once. This sequence joins TRBV30 and TRBJ1-5; TRBD1 might be the D (6 bases). V was pared by 2 bases and J by 0 bases, with 11 bases between. Germline V lookup: CDR1 GTSNPN, CDR2 SVGIG (reference sequence). CDR3 length: 15 amino acids. CDR3 in amino acids: CAWSKGQYSNQPQHF. Written as DNA, the CDR3 is TGTGCCTGGAGTAAAGGACAGTATAGCAATCAGCCCCAGCATTTT.

This rearrangement joins TRBV28 to TRBJ2-7; 10 nucleotides agree with TRBD2. J gave up 4 bases and V 2 bases, and 5 bases lay outside the gene matches. Germline values: CDR1 MDHEN, CDR2 SYDVKM. This CDR3 is 15 amino acids long. The CDR3 sequence: CASSLATSGAYEQYF. The CDR3 coding sequence is TGTGCCAGCAGTTTAGCAACTAGCGGGGCGTACGAGCAGTACTTC.